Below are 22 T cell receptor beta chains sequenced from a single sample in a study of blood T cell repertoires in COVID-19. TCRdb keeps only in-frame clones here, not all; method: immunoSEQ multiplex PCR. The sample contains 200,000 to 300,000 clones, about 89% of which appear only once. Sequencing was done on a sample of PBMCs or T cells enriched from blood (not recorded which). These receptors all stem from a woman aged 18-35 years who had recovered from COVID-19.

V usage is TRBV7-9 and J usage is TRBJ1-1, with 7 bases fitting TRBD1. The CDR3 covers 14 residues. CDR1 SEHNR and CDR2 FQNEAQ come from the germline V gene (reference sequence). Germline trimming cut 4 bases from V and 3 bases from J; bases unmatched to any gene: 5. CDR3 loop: CASSSTGLDTEAFF. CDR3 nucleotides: TGTGCCAGCAGCTCGACAGGGTTGGACACTGAAGCTTTCTTT. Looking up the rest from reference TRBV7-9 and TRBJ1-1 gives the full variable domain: DTGVSQNPRHKITKRGQNVTFRCDPISEHNRLYWYRQTLGQGPEFLTYFQNEAQLEKSRLLSDRFSAERPKGSFSTLEIQRTEQGDSAMYLCASSSTGLDTEAFFGQGTRLTVV.

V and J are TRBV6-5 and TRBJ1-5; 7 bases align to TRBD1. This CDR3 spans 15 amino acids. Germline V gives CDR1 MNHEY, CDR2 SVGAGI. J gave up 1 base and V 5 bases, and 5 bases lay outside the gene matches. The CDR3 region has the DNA TGTGCCAGCAGTACAGGGGACAAGAGCAATCAGCCCCAGCATTTT. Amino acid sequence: CASSTGDKSNQPQHF.

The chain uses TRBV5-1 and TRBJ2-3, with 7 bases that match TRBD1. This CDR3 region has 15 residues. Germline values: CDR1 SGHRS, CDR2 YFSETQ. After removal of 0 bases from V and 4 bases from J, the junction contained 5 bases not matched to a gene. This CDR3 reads CASSLEDRVSDTQYF. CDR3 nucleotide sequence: TGCGCCAGCAGCTTGGAAGACAGGGTATCAGATACGCAGTATTTT.

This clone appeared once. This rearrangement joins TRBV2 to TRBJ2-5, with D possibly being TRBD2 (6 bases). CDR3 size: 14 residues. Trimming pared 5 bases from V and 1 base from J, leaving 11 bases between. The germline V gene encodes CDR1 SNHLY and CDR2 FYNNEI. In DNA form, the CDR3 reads TGTGCCAGCAGTCTACGGGAGAGCCAAGAGACCCAGTACTTC. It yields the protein CASSLRESQETQYF.

The CDR3 here is CATSERTGGFSNEQFF. The CDR3 DNA reads TGTGCCACCAGTGAGCGTACAGGGGGATTTAGCAATGAGCAGTTCTTC. The rearrangement uses TRBV24-1 and TRBJ2-1; 8 nucleotides line up with TRBD1. The germline gives CDR1 KGHDR, CDR2 SFDVKD. This CDR3 has 16 amino acids. The V gene end was trimmed by 4 bases and the J gene end by 6 bases; junction bases not matched to a gene: 10.

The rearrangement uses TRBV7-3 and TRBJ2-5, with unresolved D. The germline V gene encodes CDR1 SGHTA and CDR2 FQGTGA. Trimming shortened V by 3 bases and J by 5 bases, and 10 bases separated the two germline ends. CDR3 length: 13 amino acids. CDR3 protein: CASSFGSRETQYF. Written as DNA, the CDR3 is TGTGCCAGCAGCTTCGGTTCTAGGGAGACCCAGTACTTC.

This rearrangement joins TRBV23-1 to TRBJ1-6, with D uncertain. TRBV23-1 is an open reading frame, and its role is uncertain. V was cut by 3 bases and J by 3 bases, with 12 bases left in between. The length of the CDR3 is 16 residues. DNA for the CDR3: TGCGCCAGCAGTCATTCGCAGGCGAACTATAATTCACCCCTCCACTTT. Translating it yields CASSHSQANYNSPLHF.

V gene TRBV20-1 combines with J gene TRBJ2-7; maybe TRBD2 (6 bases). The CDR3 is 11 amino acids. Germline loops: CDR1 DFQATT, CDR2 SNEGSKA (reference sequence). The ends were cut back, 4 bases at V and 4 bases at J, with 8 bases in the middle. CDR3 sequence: CSAMGGYEQYF. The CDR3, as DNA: TGCAGTGCTATGGGAGGATACGAGCAGTACTTC.

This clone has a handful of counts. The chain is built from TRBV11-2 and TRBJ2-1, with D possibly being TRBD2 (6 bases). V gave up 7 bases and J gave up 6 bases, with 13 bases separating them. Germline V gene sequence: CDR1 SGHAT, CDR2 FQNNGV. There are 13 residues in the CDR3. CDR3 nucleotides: TGTGCCAGCATTACGGACGGGAGCAATGAGCAGTTCTTC. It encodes CASITDGSNEQFF.

The DNA for the CDR3 is TGTGCCAGCAGCTGGACTCGACAGGGCCTCATGAACACTGAAGCTTTCTTT. As protein: CASSWTRQGLMNTEAFF. J is TRBJ1-1 and V is TRBV7-9; 7 bases are shared with TRBD1. The CDR3 loop spans 17 amino acids. V was clipped by 4 bases and J by 0 bases; unmatched bases: 11. CDR1 is SEHNR and CDR2 is FQNEAQ in the germline V gene (reference sequence).

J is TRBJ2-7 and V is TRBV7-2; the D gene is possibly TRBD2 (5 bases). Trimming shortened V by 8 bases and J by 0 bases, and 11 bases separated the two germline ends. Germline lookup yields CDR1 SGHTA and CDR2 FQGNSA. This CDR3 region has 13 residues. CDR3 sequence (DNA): TGTGCCAGCGAGAGCGGTGTCTCCTACGAGCAGTACTTC. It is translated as CASESGVSYEQYF.

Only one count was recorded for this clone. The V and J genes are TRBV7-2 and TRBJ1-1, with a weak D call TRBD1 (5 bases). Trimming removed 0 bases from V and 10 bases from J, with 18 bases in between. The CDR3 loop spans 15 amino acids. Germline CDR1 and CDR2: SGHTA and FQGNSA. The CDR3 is CASSLAIQGRVGAFF. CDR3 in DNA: TGTGCCAGCAGCTTAGCTATCCAGGGCCGGGTCGGAGCTTTCTTT.

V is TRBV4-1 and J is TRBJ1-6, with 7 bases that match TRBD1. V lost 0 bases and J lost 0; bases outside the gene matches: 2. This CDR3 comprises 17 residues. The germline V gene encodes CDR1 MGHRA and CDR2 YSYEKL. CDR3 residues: CASSQEGDSSYNSPLHF. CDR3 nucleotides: TGCGCCAGCAGCCAAGAGGGGGACAGCTCCTATAATTCACCCCTCCACTTT.

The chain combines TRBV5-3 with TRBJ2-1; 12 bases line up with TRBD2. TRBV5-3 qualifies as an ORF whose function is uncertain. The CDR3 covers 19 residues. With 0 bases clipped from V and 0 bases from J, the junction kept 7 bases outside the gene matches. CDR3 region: CARSLVLAGGRSSYNEQFF. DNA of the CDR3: TGTGCCAGAAGCTTGGTTCTAGCGGGAGGGCGAAGCTCCTACAATGAGCAGTTCTTC.

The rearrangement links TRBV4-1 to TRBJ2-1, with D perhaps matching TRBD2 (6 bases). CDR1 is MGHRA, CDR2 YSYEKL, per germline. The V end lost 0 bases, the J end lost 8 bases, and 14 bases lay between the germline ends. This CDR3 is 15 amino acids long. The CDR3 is CASSQDGGIGDEQFF. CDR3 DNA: TGCGCCAGCAGCCAAGATGGCGGGATCGGGGATGAGCAGTTCTTC.

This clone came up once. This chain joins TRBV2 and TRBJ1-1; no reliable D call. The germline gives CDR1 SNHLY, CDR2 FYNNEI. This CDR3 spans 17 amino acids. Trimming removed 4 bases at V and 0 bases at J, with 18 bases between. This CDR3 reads CASSVEWVRGMNTEAFF. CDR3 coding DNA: TGTGCCAGCAGTGTGGAGTGGGTGAGAGGCATGAACACTGAAGCTTTCTTT.

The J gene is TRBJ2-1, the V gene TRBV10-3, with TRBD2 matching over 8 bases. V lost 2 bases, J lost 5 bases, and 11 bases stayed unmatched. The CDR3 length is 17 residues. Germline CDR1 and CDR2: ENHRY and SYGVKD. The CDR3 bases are TGTGCCATCAGTGAGGACCGTTTATCGGGGGGGGACAATGAGCAGTTCTTC. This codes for CAISEDRLSGGDNEQFF.

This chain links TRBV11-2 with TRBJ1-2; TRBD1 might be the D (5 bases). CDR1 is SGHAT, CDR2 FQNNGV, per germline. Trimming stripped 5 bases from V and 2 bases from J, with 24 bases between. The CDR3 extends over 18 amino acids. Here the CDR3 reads CASSPTGGVILTNYGYTF. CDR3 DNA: TGTGCCAGCAGCCCTACAGGTGGGGTAATTCTAACAAACTATGGCTACACCTTC.

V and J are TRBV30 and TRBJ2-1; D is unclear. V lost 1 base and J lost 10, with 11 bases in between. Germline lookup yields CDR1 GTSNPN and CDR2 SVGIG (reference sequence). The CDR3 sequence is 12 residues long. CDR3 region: CAWSATPGEQFF. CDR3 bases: TGTGCCTGGAGTGCTACCCCCGGGGAGCAGTTCTTC.

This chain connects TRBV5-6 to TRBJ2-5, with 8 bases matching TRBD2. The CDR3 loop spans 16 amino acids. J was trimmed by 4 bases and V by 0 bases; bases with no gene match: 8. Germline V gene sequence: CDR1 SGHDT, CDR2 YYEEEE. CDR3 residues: CASSLVGREDLETQYF. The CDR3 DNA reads TGTGCCAGCAGCTTGGTGGGGCGGGAGGATTTAGAGACCCAGTACTTC.

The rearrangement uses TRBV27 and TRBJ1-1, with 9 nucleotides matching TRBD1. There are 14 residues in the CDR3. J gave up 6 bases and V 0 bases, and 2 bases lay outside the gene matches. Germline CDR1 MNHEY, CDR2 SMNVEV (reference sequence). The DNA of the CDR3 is TGTGCCAGCAGTTTATCGGGACAGGGCCCTGAAGCTTTCTTT. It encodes CASSLSGQGPEAFF.

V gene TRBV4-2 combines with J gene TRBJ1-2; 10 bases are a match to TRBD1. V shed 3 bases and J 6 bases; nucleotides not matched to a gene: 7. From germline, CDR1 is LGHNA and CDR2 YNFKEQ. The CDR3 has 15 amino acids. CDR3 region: CASSQAPGTGDGYTF. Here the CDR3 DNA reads TGTGCCAGCAGCCAGGCACCAGGGACAGGGGATGGCTACACCTTC.